The clone carrying this T cell receptor (beta chain) was counted at least ten times. Trimming removed 5 bases from V and 6 bases from J, with 8 bases in between. The CDR3 spans 12 residues. Germline V CDR1 and CDR2: MNHNY, SVGAGI (reference sequence). The data originate from a study of T cells after yellow fever vaccination. TCRdb called the 5' RACE reads again in MiXCR, with one record for every CDR3 protein. Altogether 200,000 to 300,000 distinct CDR3 sequences are present, more than 6.5% being singletons, with the ten largest covering more than 0.85%. The sequence derives from a man aged 30-40 years who received the YFV17D yellow fever vaccine. The chain links TRBV6-6 to TRBJ2-1; the D is unclear. The sample consisted of CD4+ T cells sorted from PBMCs, taken on the day of the yellow fever booster vaccination. CDR3 in amino acids: CASSKTGNEQFF. The CDR3 DNA reads as TGTGCCAGCAGTAAAACCGGCAATGAGCAGTTCTTC.